This TCR beta chain came from a study of neurological immune-mediated disorders. About the study: Secondary progressive disease was present in 3, and relapsing-remitting disease in 31, of the 35 or so multiple sclerosis patients.

Study outcomes and limitations: CDR3 amino acid sequences found in expanded clones were never shared across subjects, suggesting private repertoires in all groups.

Synthesis of cDNA was carried out by template-switch 5'RACE. The reaction used 10-nucleotide random UMIs. TCRdb reprocessed the 5' RACE reads with MiXCR, giving one entry per CDR3 protein. Altogether 55,000 to 75,000 distinct CDR3 sequences are present, 2% to 2.5% being singletons, with the ten largest covering 3%. To note about this clonotype: The antigen is not known.

The clonotype originates from a man aged 50-60 years with multiple sclerosis. What was sequenced was PBMCs.

The CDR3: CASSQDGGPRTDTQYF. In DNA, the CDR3 is TGCGCCAGCAGCCAAGATGGAGGGCCTCGCACAGATACGCAGTATTTT. The J gene is TRBJ2-3, the V gene TRBV4-1; a possible D gene is TRBD2 (6 bases). Germline V lookup: CDR1 MGHRA, CDR2 YSYEKL. Trimming shortened V by 0 bases and J by 1 base, and 11 bases separated the two germline ends. The CDR3 contains 16 residues.